This T cell receptor (beta chain) was captured by sequencing in a study of CD8 T cells in ankylosing spondylitis. This clonotype was counted ten times or more. Its cognate antigen is unknown. General study findings and limits: In ankylosing spondylitis patients, matched synovial fluid reportedly showed significant enrichment of disease-linked clones. Clones linked to disease, bearing a CD8+ phenotype, were relatively rare in peripheral blood. A TCR beta motif of under ten highly homologous variants appeared characteristic of ankylosing spondylitis blood.

The TCR beta libraries were generated through quantitative 5'-RACE incorporating molecular barcodes. TCRdb fed the 5' RACE reads into MiXCR, producing one record per CDR3 protein. The table includes under 300,000 distinct CDR3 sequences, roughly 8.6% detected once. The germline V gene encodes CDR1 SGHRS and CDR2 YFSETQ. The V end lost 3 bases, the J end lost 6 bases, and 16 bases lay between the germline ends. This CDR3 is built from 15 residues. The chain recombines TRBV5-1 with TRBJ2-1; a weak D match, TRBD1 (6 bases). This receptor was obtained from a male donor with ankylosing spondylitis or in good health (not recorded which). Sequenced sample: blood, either unsorted or a sorted T cell fraction (not recorded which). The CDR3 region has the DNA TGCGCCAGCAGCTGGGCCGGGACACAGGGCAATGAGCAGTTCTTC. Protein product: CASSWAGTQGNEQFF.